The present entry profiles one T cell receptor beta chain with its context. Its antigen is still unknown. Qualities for individual bases were not recorded, and no much larger clone is one base off. This specimen comes from a study of OX40 agonist ivuxolimab in advanced cancers. Study-wide context: The costimulatory receptor OX40 (CD134) was targeted by ivuxolimab, a fully human IgG2 agonistic monoclonal antibody. The point of sequencing TCRbeta in the periphery was to test whether ivuxolimab changed TCR sequence diversity and drove clonal T-cell expansion. Partial responses were achieved by three dose-escalation patients, of whom one had hepatocellular carcinoma and two had cutaneous melanoma. Intravenous ivuxolimab was administered to patients every 2 weeks at six dose levels: 0.01, 0.1, 0.3, 1.5, 3 and 10 mg/kg. Of the roughly 52 patients in dose escalation, about 20 had hepatocellular carcinoma, around 15 had melanoma, 9 had renal cell carcinoma and 9 had head and neck cancer. The paper describes the monotherapy dose-escalation part (N ≈ 51 patients) of the phase I trial of ivuxolimab. A male proportion of approximately 83% and a mean age of approximately 62 years, ranging from roughly 23 to 80, were recorded for the dose-escalation cohort. Patients were allowed to have had prior anti-PD-1, anti-PD-L1 or anti-CTLA-4 therapy, and approximately 43% of the dose-escalation patients had previously received checkpoint inhibitors. What the research found in general, with its limitations: Partial responders in the 0.1-3.0 mg/kg groups had among the lowest normalized peripheral clonal expansion, especially among CD8+ T cells. After ivuxolimab, expanded clones were on average more numerous among CD8+ T cells than among CD4+ T cells. Low levels of normalized T-cell clonal expansion were also seen in some nonresponding patients. Clonal expansion of both CD4+ and CD8+ blood T cells was observed from baseline to week 6 at doses 0.1 to 3.0 mg/kg. The antigen specificity of the peripheral T cells that underwent clonal expansion was not determined.

For sequencing of the TCRbeta CDR3 region, genomic DNA was extracted from the sorted cells. The immunoSEQ Assay was used to sequence the TCRbeta CDR3 regions. TCRdb limited this immuneACCESS table to in-frame rearrangements with V and J called. A share of clones is missing; checked studies link under half to unresolved V genes, and the rest is unexplained. This sample holds around 100,000 clones; 89% were observed only once. About 0.31% of the sample rests with the top ten. The trial excluded patients who had a history of autoimmune disease or who were on systemic immunosuppression. In every dose cohort, peripheral blood was drawn for TCR sequencing at baseline, cycle 4 day 1, and cycle 7 day 1. The samples were taken from a phase I, first-in-human, multicenter, open-label dose-escalation trial of ivuxolimab. Adults with locally advanced or metastatic head and neck squamous cell, hepatocellular, melanoma or renal cell carcinoma were enrolled in the trial. CD4+ and CD8+ T cells were sorted separately from peripheral blood before TCR sequencing.

CDR1 and CDR2, per the germline V gene, are SNHLY and FYNNEI. The CDR3 holds 16 amino acids from the cysteine to the phenylalanine. The sequence is cut down to CDR3 DNA, 48 bases in frame from base 1. The germline V end is reduced by 4 bases and the J end by 6 bases; junction bases left unmatched: 12. Sequencing was performed on CD4+ or CD8+ T cells sorted from blood, taken in a trial of the OX40 agonist ivuxolimab. The chain employs TRBV2 and TRBJ1-2; TRBD1 fits 9 bases in the junction. The receptor's source is an adult with an advanced solid tumor such as melanoma, head and neck, liver or kidney cancer. The sequenced DNA is TGTGCCAGCAGTGTGCTGGGACAGGGACCAGCGGATGGCTACACCTTC. This gives the protein CASSVLGQGPADGYTF.